This TCR beta chain was sequenced for a study of blood T cell repertoires in COVID-19. Turning to the study itself: Samples taken during acute and convalescent COVID-19 were collected in the United States, Italy and Spain.

Measured with immunoSEQ multiplex PCR; TCRdb has only the in-frame clones, and not every one. The table shows hundreds of thousands of clones, with about 90% occurring only once. V dropped 1 base and J dropped 3; count of bases not matched to a gene: 7. This CDR3 is built from 17 residues. Germline values: CDR1 LGHDT, CDR2 YNNKEL (reference sequence). The specimen sequenced was peripheral blood. The V and J genes are TRBV3-1 (or the pseudogene TRBV3-2) and TRBJ2-1, with 9 bases aligning to TRBD2. The sequence was collected from a woman in her late teens or twenties who had recovered from COVID-19. The CDR3 sequence is CASSQGSTSGLYNEQFF. CDR3 DNA: TGTGCCAGCAGCCAAGGGTCTACTAGCGGGCTCTACAATGAGCAGTTCTTC.